This TCR beta chain came from a study of T cells in Graves' hyperthyroidism and ophthalmopathy (dated by TCRdb to about 2019). General notes on the study: Peripheral blood samples were taken at initial diagnosis, before any treatment was given. TCR V-J signatures able to tell the groups apart were searched for in a discovery cohort of 90 to 100 patients, of whom around 42 had Graves' ophthalmopathy and roughly 58 had stable Graves' hyperthyroidism. Once sampling was done, hyperthyroidism patients were given methimazole at a starting dose of 30 mg daily, whereas ophthalmopathy patients were given high-dose intravenous methylprednisolone. For training and testing, the 100 or so patients in the discovery cohort were randomly divided in a 7:3 ratio. The paper reports TCR Vbeta CDR3 sequencing of roughly 140 peripheral blood samples: under 45 ophthalmopathy, under 80 hyperthyroidism and some 17 progressor patients. The study also compared thyroid tissue and blood T-cell repertoires from roughly six Graves' hyperthyroidism patients. Whether ophthalmopathy could be predicted prospectively was tested in an independent validation cohort made up of 18 hyperthyroidism patients plus 17 patients who later progressed to ophthalmopathy.

The TCR beta CDR3 regions were amplified from RNA transcripts. For the first round of RT-PCR on the TCR CDR3, the HTBI primer set was used together with the Qiagen OneStep RT-PCR kit. A second multiplex PCR round built the libraries, followed by size selection and purification. Libraries were sequenced paired-end with 100 bp reads on an Illumina HiSeq2000. The authors processed their data as follows. SOAPnuke was used to process the raw data, throwing out any read that contained adapters or uncalled bases, had a mean Phred below 15, or lacked an exact constant-primer or identifier match. High-quality paired reads were merged with COPE v1.2.5, and unique nucleotide sequences were defined as clonotypes. Clonotypes were aligned to IMGT TRBV, TRBD and TRBJ reference segments using MiTCR v1.1. The analysis was restricted to V-J combinations with a frequency above 0.0001, which together covered 99% to 99.2% of the repertoires. The TCS score was defined as F50 (clonal expansion) divided by E x V (chaos), with BLOSUM62-based TCRdist calculated between CDR3 peptides within each V-J. Welch's t-statistics and random forest reduced fewer than 600 V-J features to roughly 13, which were used in a naive Bayes classifier (R e1071). TCRdb reprocessed the public reads (quality trimming at Q25 with fastp, clone calling with MiXCR) and kept in-frame beta chains. Identical CDR3 proteins give one entry, which carries the most common genes and DNA. The V and J calls and clone size come from TCRdb's table, not from the authors' own analysis. For this sample the table gives 500,000 or so distinct CDR3 sequences, of which more than 15% were detected only once. Approximately 18% of the sample rests with the top ten.

As encoded in the germline V gene, CDR1 is SGHRS while CDR2 is YFSETQ. V is cut by 1 base and J by 5 bases, and the space between the germline ends is 9 bases. The CDR3 has 13 amino acids, counting the end cysteine and phenylalanine. Only CDR3 DNA remains: 39 bases, in frame from the first base. With regard to this clonotype: The antigen it recognizes is unknown. Qualities for individual bases were not recorded, and no much larger clone is one base off.

Ophthalmopathy patients had moderately to severely active disease, with a Clinical Activity Score of 3 or more, a NOSPECS grade of 4 or more, and a disease duration of less than 3 months. The study excluded patients with uncontrolled infections, other autoimmune diseases, pregnancy or lactation. Clinical symptoms, serum thyroxine and TRAb, thyroid ultrasound, and orbital computed tomography formed the basis for the diagnoses. PBMCs were separated from under 12 ml of fresh peripheral blood using Ficoll-Paque density gradient centrifugation. Total RNA was extracted using Trizol reagent, and RNA quality was assessed on an Agilent 2100 Bioanalyzer. Study-level results and caveats: Ophthalmopathy was separated from stable hyperthyroidism by a 13 V-J signature model, with over 85% sensitivity and around 81% specificity obtained in cross-validation and 80%/75% obtained in testing. No statistical method was used to fix the sample size in advance, and group allocation was not hidden from the investigators. In validation, progression to ophthalmopathy was predicted by the model with 70% to 71% sensitivity and 72% to 85% specificity, a median of 6.5 months before onset. Most expanded thyroid clonotypes (frequency above 0.001) were also detected in blood, a finding suggesting that blood repertoires may reflect thyroid immune responses.

In this chain, TRBV5-1 is recombined with TRBJ2-5; the best D guess is TRBD1, with 6 bases matching. The sequence was collected from a woman between 18 and 29 years old with Graves' ophthalmopathy. The sample was blood. The DNA is as follows: TGCGCCAGCAGCTTGAACAGGGCCGAGACCCAGTACTTC. Its translation reads: CASSLNRAETQYF.